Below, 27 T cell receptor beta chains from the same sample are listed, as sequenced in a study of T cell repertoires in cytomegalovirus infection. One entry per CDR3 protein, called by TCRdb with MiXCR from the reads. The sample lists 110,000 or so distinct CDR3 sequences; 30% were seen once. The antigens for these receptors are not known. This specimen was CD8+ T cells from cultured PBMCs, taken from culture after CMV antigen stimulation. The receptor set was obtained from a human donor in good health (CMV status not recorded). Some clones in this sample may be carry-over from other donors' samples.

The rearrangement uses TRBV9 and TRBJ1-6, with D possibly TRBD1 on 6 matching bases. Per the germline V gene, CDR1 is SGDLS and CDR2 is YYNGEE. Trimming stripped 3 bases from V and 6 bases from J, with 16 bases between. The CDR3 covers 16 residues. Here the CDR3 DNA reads TGTGCCAGCAGCGCGAAAGGTGGACAGTCTAATTCACCCCTCCACTTT. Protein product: CASSAKGGQSNSPLHF.

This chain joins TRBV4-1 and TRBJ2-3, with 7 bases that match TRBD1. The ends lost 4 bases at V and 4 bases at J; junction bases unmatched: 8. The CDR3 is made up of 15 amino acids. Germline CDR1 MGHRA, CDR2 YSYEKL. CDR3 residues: CASSRSPTGADTQYF. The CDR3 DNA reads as TGCGCCAGCAGCCGCTCCCCCACAGGGGCAGATACGCAGTATTTT.

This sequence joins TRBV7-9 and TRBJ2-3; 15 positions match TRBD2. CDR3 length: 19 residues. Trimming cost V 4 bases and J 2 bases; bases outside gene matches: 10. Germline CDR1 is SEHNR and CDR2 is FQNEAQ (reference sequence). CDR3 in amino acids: CASSSPEGTSGGTTDTQYF. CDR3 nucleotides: TGTGCCAGCAGCTCCCCGGAGGGGACTAGCGGGGGGACCACAGATACGCAGTATTTT.

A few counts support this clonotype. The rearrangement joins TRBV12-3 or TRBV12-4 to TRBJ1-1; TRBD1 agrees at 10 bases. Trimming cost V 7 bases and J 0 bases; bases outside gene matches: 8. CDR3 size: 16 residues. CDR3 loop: CASIIDRGLVNTEAFF. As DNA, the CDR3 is TGTGCCAGCATTATAGACAGGGGGCTTGTGAACACTGAAGCTTTCTTT.

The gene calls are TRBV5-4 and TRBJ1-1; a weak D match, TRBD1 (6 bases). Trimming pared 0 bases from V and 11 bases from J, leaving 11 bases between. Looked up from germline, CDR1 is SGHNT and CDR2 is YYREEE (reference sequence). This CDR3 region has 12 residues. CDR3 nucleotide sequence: TGTGCCAGCAGCTTGGAGGGGGGGCACGCTTTCTTT. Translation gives CASSLEGGHAFF.

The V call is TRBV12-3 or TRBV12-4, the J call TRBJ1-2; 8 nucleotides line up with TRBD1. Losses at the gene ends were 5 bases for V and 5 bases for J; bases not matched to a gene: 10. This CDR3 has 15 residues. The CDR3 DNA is TGTGCCAGCAGTGTAACGGCAGGGGGCGGGTATGGCTACACCTTC. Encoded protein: CASSVTAGGGYGYTF.

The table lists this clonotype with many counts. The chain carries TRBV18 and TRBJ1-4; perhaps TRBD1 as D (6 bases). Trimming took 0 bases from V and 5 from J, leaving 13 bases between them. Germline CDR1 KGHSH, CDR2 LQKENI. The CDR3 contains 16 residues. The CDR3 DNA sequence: TGTGCCAGCTCACCACCGGGAAGGGGGAGGAATGAAAAACTGTTTTTT. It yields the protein CASSPPGRGRNEKLFF.

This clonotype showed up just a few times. The chain's CDR3 is CASADRVNEQFF. CDR3 DNA sequence: TGTGCCAGCGCAGACAGGGTTAATGAGCAGTTCTTC. The chain joins TRBV6-1 to TRBJ2-1; 7 nucleotides match TRBD1. This CDR3 contains 12 residues. The germline gives CDR1 MNHNS, CDR2 SASEGT. Trimming at V came to 8 bases and at J to 7 bases, leaving 5 bases not matched to a gene.

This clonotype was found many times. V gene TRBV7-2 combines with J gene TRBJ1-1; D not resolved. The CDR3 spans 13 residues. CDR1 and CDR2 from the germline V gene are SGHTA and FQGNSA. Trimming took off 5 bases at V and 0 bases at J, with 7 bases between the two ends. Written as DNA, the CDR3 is TGTGCCAGCAGCGACCTCATGAACACTGAAGCTTTCTTT. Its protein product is CASSDLMNTEAFF.

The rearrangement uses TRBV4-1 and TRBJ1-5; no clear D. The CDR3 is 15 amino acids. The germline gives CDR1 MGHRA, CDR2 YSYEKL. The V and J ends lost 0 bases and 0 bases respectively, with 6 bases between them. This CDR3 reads CASSQDYFSNQPQHF. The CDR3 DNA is TGCGCCAGCAGCCAAGATTATTTTAGCAATCAGCCCCAGCATTTT.

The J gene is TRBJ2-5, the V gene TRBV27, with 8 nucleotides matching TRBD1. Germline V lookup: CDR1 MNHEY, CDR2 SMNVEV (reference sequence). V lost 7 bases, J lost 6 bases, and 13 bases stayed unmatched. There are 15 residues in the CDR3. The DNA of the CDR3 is TGTGCCAGCACTGACCGGGACAGGTTTAGCAAGACCCAGTACTTC. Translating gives CASTDRDRFSKTQYF.

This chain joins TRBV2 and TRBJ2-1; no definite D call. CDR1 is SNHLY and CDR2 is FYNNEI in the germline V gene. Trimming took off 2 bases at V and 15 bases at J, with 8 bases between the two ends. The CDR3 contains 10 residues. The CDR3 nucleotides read TGTGCCAGCAGTGAATCTTGGTTGTTCTTC. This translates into CASSESWLFF.

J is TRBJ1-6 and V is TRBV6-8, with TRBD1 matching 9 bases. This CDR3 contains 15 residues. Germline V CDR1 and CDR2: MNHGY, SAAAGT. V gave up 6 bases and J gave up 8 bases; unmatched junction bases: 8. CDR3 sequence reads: CASRSLQGAHSPLHF. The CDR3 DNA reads TGTGCCAGCAGATCCTTACAGGGGGCTCATTCACCCCTCCACTTT.

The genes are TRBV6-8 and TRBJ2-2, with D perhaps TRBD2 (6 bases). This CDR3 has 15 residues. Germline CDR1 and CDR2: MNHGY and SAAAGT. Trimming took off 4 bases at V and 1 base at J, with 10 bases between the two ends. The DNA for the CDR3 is TGTGCCAGCAGTTGGAGGGGATGGAACACCGGGGAGCTGTTTTTT. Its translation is CASSWRGWNTGELFF.

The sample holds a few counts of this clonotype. CDR3 sequence: CASSYEVNTEAFF. Here the CDR3 DNA reads TGTGCCAGCAGTTACGAGGTGAACACTGAAGCTTTCTTT. The chain links TRBV6-2 or TRBV6-3 to TRBJ1-1; D not resolved. CDR3 length equals 13 residues. Germline V gene lookup returns CDR1 MNHEY and CDR2 SVGEGT. V lost 2 bases and J lost 0, with 4 bases in between.

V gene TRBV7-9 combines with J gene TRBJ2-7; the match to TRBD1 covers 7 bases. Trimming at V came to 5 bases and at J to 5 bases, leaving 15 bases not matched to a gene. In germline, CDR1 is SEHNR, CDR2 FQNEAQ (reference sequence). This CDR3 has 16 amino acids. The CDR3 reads CASSDLRDRKWDEQYF. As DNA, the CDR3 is TGTGCCAGCAGCGACCTAAGGGACAGAAAATGGGACGAGCAGTACTTC.

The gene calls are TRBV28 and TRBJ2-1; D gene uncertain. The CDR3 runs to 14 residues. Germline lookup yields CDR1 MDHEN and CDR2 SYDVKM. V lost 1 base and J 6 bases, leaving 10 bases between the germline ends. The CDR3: CASSLSAEINEQFF. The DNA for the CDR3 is TGTGCCAGCAGTTTATCGGCGGAGATCAATGAGCAGTTCTTC.

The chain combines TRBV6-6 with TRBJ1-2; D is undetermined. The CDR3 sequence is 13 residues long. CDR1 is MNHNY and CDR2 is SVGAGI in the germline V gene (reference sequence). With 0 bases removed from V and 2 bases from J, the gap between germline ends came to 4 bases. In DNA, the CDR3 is TGTGCCAGCAGTTACTCATCCAACTATGGCTACACCTTC. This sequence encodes CASSYSSNYGYTF.

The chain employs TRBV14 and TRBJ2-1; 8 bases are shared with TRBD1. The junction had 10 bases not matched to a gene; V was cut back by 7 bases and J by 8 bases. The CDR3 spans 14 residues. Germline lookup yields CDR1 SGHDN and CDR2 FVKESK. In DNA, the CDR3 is TGTGCCAGCACACCAGGGGGCTCATCCCATGAGCAGTTCTTC. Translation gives CASTPGGSSHEQFF.

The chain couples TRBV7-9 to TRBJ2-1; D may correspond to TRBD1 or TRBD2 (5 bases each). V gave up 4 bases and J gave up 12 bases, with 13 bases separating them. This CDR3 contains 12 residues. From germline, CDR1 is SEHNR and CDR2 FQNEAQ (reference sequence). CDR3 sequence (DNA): TGTGCCAGCAGCTGGGGGAGAGCATGGCAGTTCTTC. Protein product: CASSWGRAWQFF. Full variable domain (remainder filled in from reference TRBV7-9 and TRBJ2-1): DTGVSQNPRHKITKRGQNVTFRCDPISEHNRLYWYRQTLGQGPEFLTYFQNEAQLEKSRLLSDRFSAERPKGSFSTLEIQRTEQGDSAMYLCASSWGRAWQFFGPGTRLTVL.

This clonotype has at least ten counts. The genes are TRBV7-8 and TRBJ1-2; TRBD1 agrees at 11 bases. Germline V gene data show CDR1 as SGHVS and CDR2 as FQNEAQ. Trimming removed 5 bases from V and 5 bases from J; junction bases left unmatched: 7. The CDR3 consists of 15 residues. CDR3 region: CASSPMGQGGYGYTF. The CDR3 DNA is TGTGCCAGCAGCCCAATGGGACAGGGGGGGTATGGCTACACCTTC.

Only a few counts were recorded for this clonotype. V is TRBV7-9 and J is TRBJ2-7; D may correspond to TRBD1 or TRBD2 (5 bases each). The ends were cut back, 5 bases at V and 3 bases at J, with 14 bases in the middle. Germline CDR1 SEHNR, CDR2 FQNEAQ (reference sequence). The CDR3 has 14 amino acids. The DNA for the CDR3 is TGTGCCAGCAGCCTAGACCGGGACCGCTACGAGCAGTACTTC. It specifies CASSLDRDRYEQYF.

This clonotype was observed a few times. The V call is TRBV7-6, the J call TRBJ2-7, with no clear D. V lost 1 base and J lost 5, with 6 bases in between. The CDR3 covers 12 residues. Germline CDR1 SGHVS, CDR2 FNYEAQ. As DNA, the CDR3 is TGTGCCAGCAGCTTAGGACCTAACGAGCAGTACTTC. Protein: CASSLGPNEQYF.

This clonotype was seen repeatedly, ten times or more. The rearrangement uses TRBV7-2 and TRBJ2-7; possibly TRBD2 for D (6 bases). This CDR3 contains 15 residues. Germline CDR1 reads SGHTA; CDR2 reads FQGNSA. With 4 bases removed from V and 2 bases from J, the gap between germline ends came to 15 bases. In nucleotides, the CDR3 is TGTGCCAGCAGCTATTCCGGGAGCCGCACCTACGAGCAGTACTTC. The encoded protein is CASSYSGSRTYEQYF.

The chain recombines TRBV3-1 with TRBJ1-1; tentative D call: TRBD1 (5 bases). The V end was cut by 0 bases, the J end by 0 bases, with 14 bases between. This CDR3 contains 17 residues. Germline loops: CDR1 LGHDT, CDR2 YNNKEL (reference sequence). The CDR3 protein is CASSQDYRTGMNTEAFF. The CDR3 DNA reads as TGTGCCAGCAGCCAAGATTATAGAACAGGCATGAACACTGAAGCTTTCTTT.

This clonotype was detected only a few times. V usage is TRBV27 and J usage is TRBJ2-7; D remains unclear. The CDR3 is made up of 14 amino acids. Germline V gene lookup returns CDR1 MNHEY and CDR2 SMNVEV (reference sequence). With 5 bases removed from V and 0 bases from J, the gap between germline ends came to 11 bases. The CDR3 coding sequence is TGTGCCAGCAGTGGGATAGCTGGCTCCTACGAGCAGTACTTC. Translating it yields CASSGIAGSYEQYF.

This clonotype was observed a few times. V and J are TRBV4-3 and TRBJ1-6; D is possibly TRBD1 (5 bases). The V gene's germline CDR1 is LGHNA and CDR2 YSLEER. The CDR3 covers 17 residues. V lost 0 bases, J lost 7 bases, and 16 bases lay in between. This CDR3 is CASSQDQDILGNSPLHF. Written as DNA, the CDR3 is TGCGCCAGCAGCCAAGATCAGGACATACTCGGGAATTCACCCCTCCACTTT.